The 29 T cell receptor beta chains presented below share a single source sample, sequenced in a study of T cell changes during pregnancy in multiple sclerosis. Sequencing was performed with immunoSEQ multiplex PCR; in TCRdb, only in-frame clones are kept and a portion is missing. The data hold approximately 49,000 clones, with approximately 92% observed a single time. The sample consisted of CD4+ T cells from peripheral blood mononuclear cells, taken in the second trimester of pregnancy. These receptors were collected from a female donor in good health, enrolled as a control in a pregnancy study.

V and J are TRBV18 and TRBJ2-2; 9 positions agree with TRBD1. CDR3 size: 14 residues. With 4 bases clipped from V and 5 bases from J, the junction kept 2 bases outside the gene matches. Germline assignment: CDR1 KGHSH and CDR2 LQKENI. The CDR3 region is CASSLGQGTGELFF. The DNA for the CDR3 is TGTGCCAGCTCACTTGGACAGGGGACCGGGGAGCTGTTTTTT.

V is TRBV19 and J is TRBJ1-5; the match to TRBD1 covers 8 bases. Trimming at V came to 4 bases and at J to 1 base, leaving 6 bases not matched to a gene. This CDR3 spans 16 amino acids. Germline CDR1 is LNHDA and CDR2 is SQIVND (reference sequence). In DNA, the CDR3 is TGTGCCAGTAGTAGGACAGGGAATAGGAGCAATCAGCCCCAGCATTTT. Translation: CASSRTGNRSNQPQHF.

The rearrangement joins TRBV5-6 to TRBJ2-1; a possible D gene is TRBD2 (5 bases). Trimming removed 2 bases from V and 0 bases from J, with 9 bases in between. Germline lookup yields CDR1 SGHDT and CDR2 YYEEEE. This CDR3 is 15 amino acids long. The CDR3 sequence is CASSFEGSSYNEQFF. The CDR3 bases are TGTGCCAGCAGCTTCGAAGGGAGCTCCTACAATGAGCAGTTCTTC.

The V gene is TRBV30, the J gene TRBJ2-5; D possibly corresponds to TRBD2 (5 bases). This CDR3 is built from 14 residues. CDR1 is GTSNPN and CDR2 is SVGIG in the germline V gene (reference sequence). The V end lost 5 bases, the J end lost 1 base, and 14 bases lay between the germline ends. CDR3 DNA: TGTGCCTGGTCAATGAGACTAATCCAAGAGACCCAGTACTTC. Translating it yields CAWSMRLIQETQYF.

The chain couples TRBV5-1 to TRBJ2-7; 7 nucleotides line up with TRBD1. CDR1 is SGHRS and CDR2 is YFSETQ in the germline V gene. CDR3 length: 14 amino acids. V gave up 3 bases and J gave up 7 bases; unmatched junction bases: 10. The CDR3 DNA reads TGCGCCAGCAGCTCGGACAGGTTTAAGGGAGAGCAGTACTTC. Translation gives CASSSDRFKGEQYF.

V is TRBV15 and J is TRBJ2-2; 7 nucleotides agree with TRBD1. Trimming removed 11 bases from V and 0 bases from J; junction bases left unmatched: 6. In germline, CDR1 is LNHNV, CDR2 YYDKDF (reference sequence). This CDR3 contains 14 residues. CDR3 nucleotide sequence: TGTGCCGCAAGGACAGGAGCGAACACCGGGGAGCTGTTTTTT. Amino acids: CAARTGANTGELFF.

The chain employs TRBV15 and TRBJ2-7; 7 bases are shared with TRBD1. The germline CDR1 and CDR2 sequences are LNHNV and YYDKDF (reference sequence). The CDR3 totals 16 residues. The V segment lost 1 base and the J segment 3 bases; nucleotides outside the gene matches: 9. The DNA for the CDR3 is TGTGCCACCAGCAGAGTCCGGGACAGATTTTTCTACGAGCAGTACTTC. Translating it yields CATSRVRDRFFYEQYF.

CDR3 in amino acids: CASSQGGGAGETQYF. In DNA, the CDR3 is TGTGCCAGCAGCCAGGGGGGGGGAGCCGGAGAGACCCAGTACTTC. The chain links TRBV14 to TRBJ2-5; TRBD2 aligns across 7 bases. The CDR3 spans 15 residues. Germline CDR1 and CDR2: SGHDN and FVKESK. Trimming cost V 3 bases and J 4 bases; bases outside gene matches: 8.

This chain uses TRBV9 with TRBJ1-3; D unresolved. V lost 4 bases and J lost 0, with 17 bases in between. This CDR3 is built from 17 residues. Germline loops: CDR1 SGDLS, CDR2 YYNGEE. The CDR3 nucleotides are TGTGCCAGCAGCCCCCAGGCATCCTTTAGCTCTGGAAACACCATATATTTT. The encoded protein is CASSPQASFSSGNTIYF.

In its sample, this clone was seen once. This chain joins TRBV7-3 and TRBJ2-2; 8 bases are a match to TRBD1. The CDR3 runs to 16 residues. The germline V gene has CDR1 SGHTA and CDR2 FQGTGA. V shed 4 bases, J shed 4 bases, and the junction held 8 bases outside the gene matches. The CDR3 spells CASSSWTGPSTGELFF. The CDR3 coding sequence is TGTGCCAGCAGCTCCTGGACAGGGCCCAGCACCGGGGAGCTGTTTTTT.

The rearrangement joins TRBV11-2 to TRBJ2-7; D not certain. The CDR3 length is 13 residues. V was trimmed by 0 bases and J by 3 bases, leaving 6 bases between them. CDR1 and CDR2 (germline): SGHAT, FQNNGV. CDR3 nucleotides: TGTGCCAGCAGCTTAGACAACAACTACGAGCAGTACTTC. Translating it yields CASSLDNNYEQYF. Combining the CDR3 with reference TRBV11-2 and TRBJ2-7 gives the whole variable domain EAGVAQSPRYKIIEKRQSVAFWCNPISGHATLYWYQQILGQGPKLLIQFQNNGVVDDSQLPKDRFSAERLKGVDSTLKIQPAKLEDSAVYLCASSLDNNYEQYFGPGTRLTVT.

V and J are TRBV7-2 and TRBJ1-6; weak D call: TRBD1 (6 bases). V was shortened by 1 base and J by 6 bases, with 16 bases between the two germline ends. CDR3 size: 17 residues. Germline V gene lookup returns CDR1 SGHTA and CDR2 FQGNSA. The CDR3 spells CASSLGGPIIGNSPLHF. The CDR3 bases are TGTGCCAGCAGCTTAGGGGGGCCTATCATCGGTAATTCACCCCTCCACTTT. Drawing the rest from reference TRBV7-2 and TRBJ1-6, the complete variable domain is GAGVSQSPSNKVTEKGKDVELRCDPISGHTALYWYRQSLGQGLEFLIYFQGNSAPDKSGLPSDRFSAERTGGSVSTLTIQRTQQEDSAVYLCASSLGGPIIGNSPLHFGNGTRLTVT.

This chain uses TRBV7-9 with TRBJ1-6; D is unresolved. The CDR3 totals 14 residues. CDR1 is SEHNR and CDR2 is FQNEAQ in the germline V gene (reference sequence). V was clipped by 5 bases and J by 6 bases, with 11 bases between them. Here the CDR3 reads CASSRYGVNSPLHF. CDR3 DNA: TGTGCCAGCAGCCGGTACGGGGTTAATTCACCCCTCCACTTT.

The V gene is TRBV27, the J gene TRBJ2-3; 7 bases map to TRBD2. This CDR3 has 17 residues. V trimming: 2 bases; J trimming: 2 bases; junction bases outside the gene matches: 10. CDR1 MNHEY and CDR2 SMNVEV come from the germline V gene (reference sequence). This chain's CDR3 is CASSLRILAVNTDTQYF. CDR3 sequence (DNA): TGTGCCAGCAGTTTAAGGATTCTAGCGGTAAACACAGATACGCAGTATTTT.

The chain employs TRBV18 and TRBJ1-3, with a tentative D call TRBD1 (6 bases). V was pared by 1 base and J by 2 bases, with 12 bases between. CDR1 is KGHSH and CDR2 is LQKENI in the germline V gene. This CDR3 is 16 amino acids long. CDR3 sequence: CASSPLDQGTGNTIYF. The CDR3 DNA follows: TGTGCCAGCTCACCACTGGATCAGGGGACTGGAAACACCATATATTTT. Together with reference TRBV18 and TRBJ1-3, the CDR3 gives the full variable domain: NAGVMQNPRHLVRRRGQEARLRCSPMKGHSHVYWYRQLPEEGLKFMVYLQKENIIDESGMPKERFSAEFPKEGPSILRIQQVVRGDSAAYFCASSPLDQGTGNTIYFGEGSWLTVV.

This clone was observed a handful of times. V usage is TRBV5-5 and J usage is TRBJ2-2; 13 bases map to TRBD2. The J segment lost 3 bases and the V segment lost 5 bases, leaving 7 bases of the junction unmatched. In germline, CDR1 is SGHKS, CDR2 YYEKEE (reference sequence). This CDR3 spans 17 amino acids. Here the CDR3 reads CASRAGLAGLYTGELFF. The CDR3 DNA reads as TGTGCCAGCAGAGCGGGACTAGCGGGACTTTACACCGGGGAGCTGTTTTTT.

The chain couples TRBV19 to TRBJ1-5; unclear D gene. Trimming removed 2 bases at V and 7 bases at J, with 12 bases between. CDR1 is LNHDA, CDR2 SQIVND, per germline (reference sequence). CDR3 length: 14 residues. The CDR3 region is CASSIPGRGQPQHF. The CDR3 bases are TGTGCCAGTAGTATACCAGGTCGTGGCCAGCCCCAGCATTTT.

V is TRBV4-2 and J is TRBJ1-4, with D perhaps TRBD1 (6 bases). V gave up 2 bases and J gave up 5 bases, with 12 bases separating them. Germline V gives CDR1 LGHNA, CDR2 YNFKEQ. This CDR3 contains 15 residues. The CDR3 protein is CASSQQQGNNEKLFF. CDR3 nucleotide sequence: TGTGCCAGCAGCCAACAACAGGGAAACAATGAAAAACTGTTTTTT.

The V call is TRBV28, the J call TRBJ1-4, with D possibly matching TRBD1 (6 bases). The V end lost 4 bases, the J end lost 0 bases, and 18 bases lay between the germline ends. The CDR3 covers 18 residues. CDR1 and CDR2 from the germline V gene are MDHEN and SYDVKM. The CDR3 DNA is TGTGCCAGCAGTTCCCTAGGGGGAGCTAATGCAACTAATGAAAAACTGTTTTTT. This translates into CASSSLGGANATNEKLFF.

CDR3 sequence reads: CASSFLSRSYGYTF. CDR3 DNA sequence: TGTGCCAGCAGCTTCCTGAGCCGGTCCTATGGCTACACCTTC. The chain carries TRBV5-5 and TRBJ1-2; D is uncertain. V was trimmed by 2 bases and J by 4 bases, leaving 12 bases between them. CDR1 and CDR2 (germline): SGHKS, YYEKEE (reference sequence). CDR3 length: 14 amino acids.

The chain recombines TRBV7-9 with TRBJ1-2; TRBD1 aligns across 7 bases. The CDR3 runs 15 residues. Germline loops: CDR1 SEHNR, CDR2 FQNEAQ (reference sequence). V lost 4 bases and J lost 2; bases outside the gene matches: 7. CDR3 sequence: CASSSLGTDNYGYTF. The CDR3 DNA reads as TGTGCCAGCAGCTCTCTAGGGACAGACAACTATGGCTACACCTTC.

The chain uses TRBV28 and TRBJ2-1; 8 bases align to TRBD2. V lost 6 bases and J lost 0; bases outside the gene matches: 7. The V gene's germline CDR1 is MDHEN and CDR2 SYDVKM. CDR3 length: 16 amino acids. The CDR3 spells CASSTLGGASYNEQFF. The CDR3 DNA reads as TGTGCCAGCAGCACCCTCGGGGGGGCCTCCTACAATGAGCAGTTCTTC.

The CDR3 DNA reads as TGTGCCACGGGACAGGGTGTTTCAGATACGCAGTATTTT. Translating it yields CATGQGVSDTQYF. The chain carries TRBV15 and TRBJ2-3; 9 positions match TRBD1. CDR1 and CDR2 from the germline V gene are LNHNV and YYDKDF (reference sequence). This CDR3 is 13 amino acids long. V shed 9 bases, J shed 4 bases, and the junction held 5 bases outside the gene matches.

The rearrangement joins TRBV7-2 to TRBJ2-7; 8 bases align to TRBD1. Germline values: CDR1 SGHTA, CDR2 FQGNSA. The CDR3 covers 14 residues. The J segment lost 5 bases and the V segment lost 5 bases, leaving 8 bases of the junction unmatched. The CDR3 sequence is CASSPRTGLHEQYF. CDR3 nucleotides: TGTGCCAGCAGCCCGCGGACAGGGCTCCACGAGCAGTACTTC.

This chain connects TRBV7-9 to TRBJ2-2; D is unresolved. V was cut by 5 bases and J by 4 bases, with 14 bases left in between. Germline loops: CDR1 SEHNR, CDR2 FQNEAQ (reference sequence). This CDR3 is 15 amino acids long. The CDR3 DNA is TGTGCCAGCAGCACCCTGGTATCGGGCACCGGGGAGCTGTTTTTT. Amino acid sequence: CASSTLVSGTGELFF.

A remark on this clone: An end of the junction does not agree with germline; a read error may underlie this. The chain combines TRBV7-7 with TRBJ2-3; 10 positions agree with TRBD2. The CDR3 loop spans 16 amino acids. The V gene's germline CDR1 is SSHAT and CDR2 FNYEAQ (reference sequence). The CDR3 here is CASRLSASGSSDTQYF. For the CDR3, the DNA is TGTGCTAGCAGACTAAGCGCTAGCGGGAGTTCAGATACGCAGTATTTT.

The J gene is TRBJ2-2, the V gene TRBV2; 8 nucleotides align to TRBD2. The CDR3 sequence is 15 residues long. The V gene end was trimmed by 6 bases and the J gene end by 4 bases; junction bases not matched to a gene: 7. Germline CDR1 is SNHLY and CDR2 is FYNNEI. The CDR3 nucleotides are TGTGCCAGCAGGGTCGGTAGCGGGACCACCGGGGAGCTGTTTTTT. It codes for CASRVGSGTTGELFF.

The chain uses TRBV18 and TRBJ2-5; 10 bases fit TRBD2. This CDR3 is built from 15 residues. Trimming removed 3 bases from V and 1 base from J; junction bases left unmatched: 2. Germline V gene lookup returns CDR1 KGHSH and CDR2 LQKENI. CDR3 sequence reads: CASSPSSGSQETQYF. CDR3 nucleotide sequence: TGTGCCAGCTCACCCTCTAGCGGGAGCCAAGAGACCCAGTACTTC.

The chain links TRBV4-1 to TRBJ1-3, with D unresolved. Germline V gene lookup returns CDR1 MGHRA and CDR2 YSYEKL. The CDR3 consists of 14 residues. Trimming removed 4 bases from V and 8 bases from J, with 15 bases in between. The CDR3 nucleotides are TGCGCCAGCAGCCCGAGTACCAGGATAGACACCATATATTTT. This sequence encodes CASSPSTRIDTIYF.